Each of the 12 T cell receptor beta chains below was sequenced from the same sample in a study of identical twins. TCRdb re-called the 5' RACE reads through MiXCR, storing one row per CDR3 protein. The sample contains some 900,000 distinct CDR3 sequences, 9% to 15% of which appear only once. These data are also associated with another study on yellow fever vaccine responses in identical twins.

The material sequenced was PBMCs. The receptors were gathered from a woman between 18 and 29 years old in good health.

J is TRBJ2-3 and V is TRBV6-1, with 13 bases identical to TRBD2. CDR3 length: 15 amino acids. Germline trimming cut 4 bases from V and 6 bases from J; bases unmatched to any gene: 4. Germline V gene data show CDR1 as MNHNS and CDR2 as SASEGT. DNA of the CDR3: TGTGCCAGCAGTGCCGCACTAGCGGGGGGGGATACGCAGTATTTT. Protein: CASSAALAGGDTQYF.

This clonotype was counted between two and nine times. The DNA for the CDR3 is TGTGCCAGCCGTCCGGCCGGGGGAAACACCATATATTTT. Protein: CASRPAGGNTIYF. V is TRBV12-3 or TRBV12-4 and J is TRBJ1-3, with unresolved D. The CDR3 consists of 13 residues. The germline V and J ends were trimmed by 8 bases and 4 bases, with 12 bases remaining between them.

This clonotype was picked up a small number of times. V gene TRBV7-9 combines with J gene TRBJ2-4, with 10 nucleotides matching TRBD1. The CDR3 has 13 amino acids. The germline V gene has CDR1 SEHNR and CDR2 FQNEAQ (reference sequence). After removal of 4 bases from V and 15 bases from J, the junction contained 9 bases not matched to a gene. CDR3 sequence (DNA): TGTGCCAGCAGCTCGGGACAGGGGCGGCTTCCGTACTTC. Translating gives CASSSGQGRLPYF.

This clonotype was recorded many times. J is TRBJ2-1 and V is TRBV27; 9 bases fit TRBD1. V dropped 7 bases and J dropped 5; count of bases not matched to a gene: 12. The CDR3 totals 16 residues. Germline CDR1 MNHEY, CDR2 SMNVEV (reference sequence). CDR3 residues: CASTSNRDREHNEQFF. CDR3 nucleotides: TGTGCCAGCACCTCGAACCGGGACAGGGAGCACAATGAGCAGTTCTTC.

Written as DNA, the CDR3 is TGCAGTGCTAACGACTATACGCAGTATTTT. Translating gives CSANDYTQYF. The V and J genes are TRBV20-1 and TRBJ2-3; D uncertain. The CDR3 is made up of 10 amino acids. The germline V gene encodes CDR1 DFQATT and CDR2 SNEGSKA (reference sequence). V gave up 4 bases and J gave up 7 bases, with 6 bases separating them.

The chain joins TRBV11-1 to TRBJ2-3; D remains unclear. V was trimmed by 3 bases and J by 2 bases, leaving 21 bases between them. Germline values: CDR1 SGHAT, CDR2 FQDESV (reference sequence). This CDR3 region has 18 residues. CDR3 coding DNA: TGTGCCAGCAGCTTGGGTCAGGCTAAGGTTTTATTCACAGATACGCAGTATTTT. This sequence encodes CASSLGQAKVLFTDTQYF.

This clonotype was recorded many times. An end of the junction does not agree with germline; a read error may underlie this. The V gene is TRBV5-1, the J gene TRBJ2-1, with 11 bases lining up with TRBD2. Germline-derived CDR1 and CDR2 are SGHRS and YFSETQ. The CDR3 has 14 amino acids. Written as DNA, the CDR3 is TGTGCCAGCAGCTTAGCTAGCGGGGGGAATGAGCAGTTCTTC. Protein: CASSLASGGNEQFF.

The rearrangement links TRBV12-3 or TRBV12-4 to TRBJ2-5; D tentatively reads TRBD1 or TRBD2 (6 bases each). V lost 3 bases, J lost 7 bases, and 15 bases lay in between. The CDR3 spans 14 residues. Here the CDR3 DNA reads TGTGCCAGCAGTTTGGCGGGGACAACGGGGACCCAGTACTTC. Its protein product is CASSLAGTTGTQYF.

This clonotype was picked up a small number of times. The chain uses TRBV25-1 and TRBJ2-7; D is perhaps TRBD1 (5 bases). The germline CDR1 and CDR2 sequences are MGHDK and SYGVNS. The CDR3 covers 14 residues. V gave up 6 bases and J gave up 6 bases, with 18 bases separating them. The CDR3 nucleotides are TGTGCCAGCAGCGACCCTCAGGGAAGGGGCGAGCAGTACTTC. It yields the protein CASSDPQGRGEQYF.

The V gene is TRBV2, the J gene TRBJ1-6; TRBD1 matches at 7 bases. CDR1 and CDR2 (germline): SNHLY, FYNNEI. This CDR3 contains 16 residues. V dropped 7 bases and J dropped 5; count of bases not matched to a gene: 11. CDR3 in DNA: TGTGCCAGCACCGTAGACAGGGATCTACATAATTCACCCCTCCACTTT. Encoded protein: CASTVDRDLHNSPLHF.

This clonotype was found a few times. This rearrangement joins TRBV12-3 or TRBV12-4 to TRBJ2-1; 8 nucleotides line up with TRBD2. The CDR3 is 14 residues long. Trimming took 3 bases from V and 4 from J; bases not matched to a gene: 2. The CDR3 nucleotides are TGTGCCAGCAGTTTCCAGCGGGAGTACAATGAGCAGTTCTTC. Its protein is CASSFQREYNEQFF.

The chain links TRBV9 to TRBJ2-1; D gene uncertain. Germline V lookup: CDR1 SGDLS, CDR2 YYNGEE. Trimming cost V 3 bases and J 2 bases, with 9 bases left between them. The length of the CDR3 is 14 residues. The CDR3 DNA reads as TGTGCCAGCAGCGGACACGATGCCTACAATGAGCAGTTCTTC. Residues: CASSGHDAYNEQFF.